A selection of T cell receptor beta chains follows, all from one sample in a study of blood T cell repertoires in COVID-19. Clones were sequenced by immunoSEQ multiplex PCR, and TCRdb holds only the in-frame ones, with some missing. The profile shows 150,000 to 200,000 clones, roughly 90% of them singletons. Sequenced: PBMCs or T cells enriched from blood (not recorded which). The receptors here all came from a woman in her forties or fifties who had recovered from COVID-19. CDR3s include the opening cysteine and the closing phenylalanine or tryptophan. Fields, in order: V gene, D gene, J gene, CDR3 protein. The D gene is left open where the match is weak.

>TRBV6-5|NA|TRBJ1-3
CASRSRGLSGNTIYF
>TRBV4-3|NA|TRBJ1-1
CASSQFTLSEAFF
>TRBV11-3|NA|TRBJ2-7
CASSLARVHEQYF
>TRBV29-1|NA|TRBJ2-5
CSVGAGQETQYF
>TRBV27|TRBD1|TRBJ1-2
CASSPRQGQGYTF
>TRBV19|NA|TRBJ2-1
CASSTGFDNEQFF
>TRBV2|NA|TRBJ2-1
CASRVPGLGAGNEQFF
>TRBV27|TRBD2|TRBJ2-1
CASRTSGGPRNEQFF
>TRBV2|NA|TRBJ1-5
CASSDLRFNQPQHF
>TRBV11-3|NA|TRBJ2-3
CASSPRGLGTDTQYF
>TRBV19|NA|TRBJ2-2
CASSQDSLNTGELFF
>TRBV7-9|NA|TRBJ1-5
CASSLAGRNQPQHF
>TRBV28|NA|TRBJ1-1
CASSPSGTGPRAFF
>TRBV2|NA|TRBJ1-2
CASSGTINYGYTF
>TRBV4-1|TRBD2|TRBJ2-7
CASSQSGGLPYEQYF
>TRBV6-4|NA|TRBJ1-5
CASSLQESNQPQHF
>TRBV11-3|TRBD2|TRBJ2-5
CASSLAGETQYF
>TRBV7-9|TRBD1|TRBJ1-6
CASSLMTGGNSPLHF
>TRBV11-1|TRBD1|TRBJ1-2
CASSHPGGAHYGYTF
>TRBV5-1|NA|TRBJ1-2
CASSGAGTTVYGYTF
>TRBV4-3|NA|TRBJ1-4
CASSLRKPETIATNEKLFF
>TRBV9|TRBD1|TRBJ1-1
CASSAFGQAGTEAFF
>TRBV7-9|NA|TRBJ1-3
CASSLVIGNTIYF
>TRBV7-9|NA|TRBJ1-5
CASSLDTVNQPQHF
>TRBV6-5|TRBD1|TRBJ1-1
CASSRQGNTEAFF
>TRBV10-3|TRBD1|TRBJ1-5
CAIRDDGTGGRNQPQHF
>TRBV18|TRBD1|TRBJ2-7
CASSPLRAGQGPYEQYF
>TRBV20-1|NA|TRBJ1-2
CSARTGLGYTF
>TRBV4-2|TRBD1|TRBJ2-5
CASRGDDREGTQYF
>TRBV7-2|NA|TRBJ1-2
CASSLAARDGYTF
>TRBV5-1|NA|TRBJ2-6
CASSLAGSGANVLTF
>TRBV7-2|TRBD1|TRBJ1-2
CASSLVDRGSLYGYTF
>TRBV7-2|NA|TRBJ2-7
CASSLAPTGTTYEQYF
>TRBV5-8|TRBD1|TRBJ1-2
CASSFGDRGNYGYTF
>TRBV5-1|NA|TRBJ2-7
CASTTWAGVGEQYF
>TRBV5-6|NA|TRBJ2-7
CASSLERGSYEQYF
>TRBV5-6|NA|TRBJ1-3
CASSLLTVSGNTIYF
>TRBV7-2|TRBD2|TRBJ2-3
CASSLPRGVADTQYF
>TRBV6-5|TRBD1|TRBJ2-7
CASSYRNDRGSYEQYF
>TRBV19|TRBD2|TRBJ2-1
CASSIGGGLDASSYNEQFF
>TRBV6-2/TRBV6-3|NA|TRBJ2-2
CASSYTWSGELFF
>TRBV6-5|NA|TRBJ1-5
CASSSDSYSNQPQHF
>TRBV30|NA|TRBJ1-3
CAWRGEGVTGNTIYF
>TRBV7-7|TRBD2|TRBJ2-5
CASSTIAGEVETQYF
>TRBV6-2/TRBV6-3|TRBD1|TRBJ2-2
CASSWGQVNTGELFF